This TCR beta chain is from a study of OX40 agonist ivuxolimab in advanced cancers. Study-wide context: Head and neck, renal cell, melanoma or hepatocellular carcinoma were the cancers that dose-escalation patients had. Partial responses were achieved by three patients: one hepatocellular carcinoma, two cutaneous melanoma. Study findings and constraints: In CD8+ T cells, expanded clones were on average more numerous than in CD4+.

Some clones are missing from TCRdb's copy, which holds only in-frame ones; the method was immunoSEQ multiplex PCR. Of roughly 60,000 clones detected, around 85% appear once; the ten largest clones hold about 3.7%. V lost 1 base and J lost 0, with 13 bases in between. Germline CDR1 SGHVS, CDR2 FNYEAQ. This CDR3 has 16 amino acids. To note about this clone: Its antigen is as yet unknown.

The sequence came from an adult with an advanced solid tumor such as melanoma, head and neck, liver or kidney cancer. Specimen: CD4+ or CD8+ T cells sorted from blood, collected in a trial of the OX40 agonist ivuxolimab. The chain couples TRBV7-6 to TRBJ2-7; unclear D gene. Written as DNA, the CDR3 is TGTGCCAGCAGCTTAGACTCATATCCGGTCTCCTACGAGCAGTACTTC. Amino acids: CASSLDSYPVSYEQYF.